The clone carrying this TCR beta chain has just a few counts. Here immunoSEQ multiplex PCR was the method, and the copy in TCRdb shows in-frame clones only, minus some. The sample holds 130,000 or so clones, approximately 87% seen once. The entry originates in a study of control samples from healthy donors and cancer patients. The CDR3 spans 14 residues. V lost 5 bases, J lost 3 bases, and 12 bases lay in between. In germline, CDR1 is KGHDR, CDR2 SFDVKD. Sequences were obtained from blood. The chain combines TRBV24-1 with TRBJ2-5; the D is unclear. The receptor was isolated from a man aged 30 to 39 in good health. The CDR3 coding sequence is TGTGCCACCAGTGGAGCTGGAGCCGAAGAGACCCAGTACTTC. As protein: CATSGAGAEETQYF.